These T cell receptor beta chains were read from a single sample in a study of somatic mutations in cytotoxic T cells in rheumatoid arthritis. The repertoire was sequenced with immunoSEQ multiplex PCR; TCRdb's copy has only in-frame clones and lacks some. Here the sample spans 20,000 to 25,000 clones, just over 85% being singletons. Sequences were obtained from CD8+ T cells sorted from blood. The receptors come from a woman in her forties or fifties in good health. The CDR3 runs from the conserved cysteine through the conserved F or W. A D gene is named only where the DNA matches it firmly. A row's size may be missing; if present it is once, few, many or a size class.

- TRBD1 TRBJ1-1 TRBV9 CASSVDGQGSHTEAFF TGTGCCAGCAGCGTAGACGGACAGGGGTCGCACACTGAAGCTTTCTTT
- TRBD1 TRBJ2-5 TRBV7-8 CASSATGGQETQYF TGTGCCAGCAGCGCGACAGGGGGCCAAGAGACCCAGTACTTC
- - TRBJ2-2 TRBV19 CASSSLANTGELFF TGTGCCAGTTCCTCACTAGCGAACACCGGGGAGCTGTTTTTT
- - TRBJ1-1 TRBV9 CASSGGTGSTEAFF TGTGCCAGCAGCGGGGGCACAGGGTCGACTGAAGCTTTCTTT
once - TRBJ1-1 TRBV25-1 CATRTANTEAFF TGTGCCACTAGGACAGCTAACACTGAAGCTTTCTTT
- - TRBJ1-4 TRBV4-1 CASSQDSAGSNEKLFF TGCGCCAGCAGCCAAGATTCGGCAGGGTCTAATGAAAAACTGTTTTTT
- TRBD1 TRBJ1-1 TRBV4-3 CASSQDSQGASEAFF TGCGCCAGCAGCCAAGATAGTCAGGGGGCCTCTGAAGCTTTCTTT
- - TRBJ2-7 TRBV4-1 CASSYDRLGVEQYF TGCGCCAGCAGCTACGACCGGTTAGGTGTCGAGCAGTACTTC
- TRBD2 TRBJ2-1 TRBV27 CASQRDSGASYNEQFF TGTGCCAGCCAAAGGGATAGCGGGGCGTCCTACAATGAGCAGTTCTTC
- - TRBJ2-2 TRBV9 CASRQGLTGELFF TGTGCCAGCCGACAGGGACTCACCGGGGAGCTGTTTTTT
- TRBD2 TRBJ2-1 TRBV6-4 CASSDRTSGDYNEQFF TGTGCCAGCAGTGATCGGACTAGCGGGGACTACAATGAGCAGTTCTTC
- - TRBJ2-1 TRBV5-6 CASSFGYDYNEQFF TGTGCCAGCAGTTTTGGGTACGACTACAATGAGCAGTTCTTC
- TRBD1 TRBJ1-1 TRBV9 CASSAGTETEAFF TGTGCCAGCAGCGCGGGGACAGAAACTGAAGCTTTCTTT
- - TRBJ1-2 TRBV6-1 CASSEEAAANYGYTF TGTGCCAGCAGTGAAGAGGCAGCAGCTAACTATGGCTACACCTTC
- - TRBJ1-1 TRBV7-9 CASSPQGPVTEAFF TGTGCCAGCAGCCCCCAGGGGCCGGTCACTGAAGCTTTCTTT
- - TRBJ1-5 TRBV4-3 CASSQDTGYDQPQHF TGCGCCAGCAGCCAGGATACAGGGTACGATCAGCCCCAGCATTTT
- - TRBJ1-2 TRBV6-1 CASSEIFGRNSNYGYTF TGTGCCAGCAGTGAAATTTTCGGCAGAAATTCTAACTATGGCTACACCTTC
medium-sized - TRBJ1-1 TRBV5-6 CASSLWGQNTEAFF TGTGCCAGCAGCTTGTGGGGGCAGAACACTGAAGCTTTCTTT
- - TRBJ2-3 TRBV4-3 CASSPSGSGGADTQYF TGCGCCAGCAGCCCGTCGGGGTCAGGGGGGGCAGATACGCAGTATTTT
- - TRBJ1-1 TRBV6-1 CASIVGGALTEAFF TGTGCCAGCATAGTGGGGGGGGCGTTAACTGAAGCTTTCTTT
- TRBD2 TRBJ2-2 TRBV4-1 CASSQGASGGFGGELFF TGCGCCAGCAGCCAAGGGGCTAGCGGGGGGTTCGGCGGGGAGCTGTTTTTT
- - TRBJ2-6 TRBV14 CASSQGGRGPYSGANVLTF TGTGCCAGCAGCCAAGGGGGACGGGGTCCCTACTCTGGGGCCAACGTCCTGACTTTC
- - TRBJ2-3 TRBV5-1 CASSPNESGGTQYF TGCGCCAGCAGCCCTAATGAGTCGGGTGGTACGCAGTATTTT
- - TRBJ1-1 TRBV7-2 CASSSGDWRNTEAFF TGTGCCAGCAGCTCCGGGGACTGGCGGAACACTGAAGCTTTCTTT
- - TRBJ2-7 TRBV6-6 CASSYEVEPYEQYF TGTGCCAGCAGTTACGAGGTCGAGCCTTACGAGCAGTACTTC
- - TRBJ1-1 TRBV5-1 CASSPGGGEGEAFF TGCGCCAGCAGCCCGGGTGGGGGAGAGGGGGAAGCTTTCTTT
- TRBD1 TRBJ1-1 TRBV7-9 CASSLAGGQAEAFF TGTGCCAGCAGCTTAGCGGGGGGACAGGCTGAAGCTTTCTTT
once - TRBJ2-5 TRBV6-5 CASRAGTRTQYF TGTGCCAGCAGGGCCGGGACTCGGACCCAGTACTTC
- - TRBJ1-5 TRBV19 CASSMFAGRNLYSNQPQHF TGTGCCAGTAGTATGTTCGCGGGGCGAAACCTTTATAGCAATCAGCCCCAGCATTTT
- - TRBJ2-3 TRBV25-1 CASLGDTQYF TGTGCCAGCCTAGGGGATACGCAGTATTTT
- TRBD1 TRBJ2-7 TRBV15 CATSRDRGQEQYF TGTGCCACCAGCAGGGACAGGGGGCAGGAGCAGTACTTC
- - TRBJ2-6 TRBV21-1 CASSKARSAGANVLTF TGTGCCAGCAGCAAAGCTCGTTCGGCTGGGGCCAACGTCCTGACTTTC
few - TRBJ1-5 TRBV6-1 CASSPLSGSGQPQHF TGTGCCAGCAGTCCCTTGTCCGGGTCCGGTCAGCCCCAGCATTTT
- TRBD1 TRBJ2-5 TRBV9 CASSGGTGGAETQYF TGTGCCAGCAGCGGAGGGACAGGGGGCGCGGAGACCCAGTACTTC
- - TRBJ2-1 TRBV4-3 CASSQVPAGTPNEQFF TGCGCCAGCAGCCAAGTCCCAGCGGGGACACCGAATGAGCAGTTCTTC
- TRBD1 TRBJ1-1 TRBV4-3 CASSQDVEGGAWYTEAFF TGCGCCAGCAGCCAAGATGTGGAAGGGGGCGCATGGTACACTGAAGCTTTCTTT
large TRBD1 TRBJ1-6 TRBV4-3 CASSQDSSGQGYSPLHF TGCGCCAGCAGCCAAGATTCGTCGGGACAGGGGTATTCACCCCTCCACTTT
- - TRBJ1-2 TRBV6-5 CASRKTDFVYGYTF TGTGCCAGCAGGAAGACTGATTTCGTTTATGGCTACACCTTC
- TRBD2 TRBJ2-3 TRBV9 CASSVATSGASTDTQYF TGTGCCAGCAGCGTAGCCACTAGCGGTGCTAGCACAGATACGCAGTATTTT
- - TRBJ1-1 TRBV9 CASSVSGRMNTEAFF TGTGCCAGCAGCGTATCGGGTCGGATGAACACTGAAGCTTTCTTT
- - TRBJ1-1 TRBV6-5 CASSYGEGPLTEAFF TGTGCCAGCAGTTACGGGGAAGGACCGCTCACTGAAGCTTTCTTT
- TRBD2 TRBJ2-5 TRBV27 CASGASGQETQYF TGTGCCAGCGGGGCTAGCGGACAAGAGACCCAGTACTTC
- - TRBJ2-5 TRBV6-5 CASSYSSGRGIETQYF TGTGCCAGCAGTTACTCGTCGGGACGGGGCATAGAGACCCAGTACTTC
- TRBD1 TRBJ1-3 TRBV7-9 CASSPDGQVGNTIYF TGTGCCAGCAGCCCAGATGGACAGGTGGGGAACACCATATATTTT
once - TRBJ1-5 TRBV7-2 CASSSLGSRNQPQHF TGTGCCAGCAGCTCCCTTGGGTCGCGCAATCAGCCCCAGCATTTT
medium-sized - TRBJ1-2 TRBV6-5 CASMGTHYGYTF TGTGCCAGCATGGGAACTCACTATGGCTACACCTTC
- - TRBJ1-1 TRBV5-4 CASSLGGQIYTEAFF TGTGCCAGCAGCTTGGGGGGCCAGATCTACACTGAAGCTTTCTTT
- - TRBJ1-5 TRBV27 CASSGGAANQPQHF TGTGCCAGCAGTGGAGGGGCAGCGAATCAGCCCCAGCATTTT
- - TRBJ1-2 TRBV10-3 CAISDEGVVGYTF TGTGCCATCAGTGATGAAGGGGTAGTTGGCTACACCTTC
- - TRBJ2-7 TRBV7-8 CASSLEAGSFYEQYF TGTGCCAGCAGCTTAGAGGCAGGGTCGTTCTACGAGCAGTACTTC
- TRBD1 TRBJ2-3 TRBV15 CATSRERTGSDTQYF TGTGCCACCAGCAGAGAAAGGACAGGGTCAGATACGCAGTATTTT